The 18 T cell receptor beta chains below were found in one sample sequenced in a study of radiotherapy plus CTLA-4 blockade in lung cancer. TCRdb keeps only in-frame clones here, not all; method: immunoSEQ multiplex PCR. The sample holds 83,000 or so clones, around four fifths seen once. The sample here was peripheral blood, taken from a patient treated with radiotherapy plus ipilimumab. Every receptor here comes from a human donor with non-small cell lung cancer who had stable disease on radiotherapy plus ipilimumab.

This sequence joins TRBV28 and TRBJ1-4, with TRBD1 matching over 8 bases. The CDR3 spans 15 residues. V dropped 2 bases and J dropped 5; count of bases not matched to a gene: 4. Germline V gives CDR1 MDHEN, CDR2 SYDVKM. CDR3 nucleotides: TGTGCCAGCAGTTTAGGACAGGGAGTGAATGAAAAACTGTTTTTT. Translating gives CASSLGQGVNEKLFF.

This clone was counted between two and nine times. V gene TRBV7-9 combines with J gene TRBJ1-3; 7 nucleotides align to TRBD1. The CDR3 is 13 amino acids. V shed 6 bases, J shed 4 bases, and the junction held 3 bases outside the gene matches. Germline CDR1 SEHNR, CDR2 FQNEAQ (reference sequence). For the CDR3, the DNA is TGTGCCAGCAGTTGGGACAGAGGAAACACCATATATTTT. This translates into CASSWDRGNTIYF.

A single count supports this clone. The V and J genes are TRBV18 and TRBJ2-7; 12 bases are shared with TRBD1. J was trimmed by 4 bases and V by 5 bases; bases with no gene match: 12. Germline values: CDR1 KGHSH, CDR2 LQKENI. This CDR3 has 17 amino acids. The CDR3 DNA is TGTGCCAGCTCATCTTCTTCCGGGACAGGGGGCGCGTACGAGCAGTACTTC. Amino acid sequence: CASSSSSGTGGAYEQYF.

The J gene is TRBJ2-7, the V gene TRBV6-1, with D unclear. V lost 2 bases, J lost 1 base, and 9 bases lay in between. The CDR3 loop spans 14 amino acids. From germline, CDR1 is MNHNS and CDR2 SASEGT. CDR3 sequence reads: CASSERSRSYEQYF. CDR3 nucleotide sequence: TGTGCCAGCAGTGAAAGGAGCAGGTCCTACGAGCAGTACTTC.

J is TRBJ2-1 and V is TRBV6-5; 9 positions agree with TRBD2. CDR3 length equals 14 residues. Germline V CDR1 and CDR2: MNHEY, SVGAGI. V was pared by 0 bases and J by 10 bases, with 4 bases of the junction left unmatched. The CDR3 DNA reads TGTGCCAGCAGTTACTCTGGCCTAGCGGGGGAGCAGTTCTTC. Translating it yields CASSYSGLAGEQFF.

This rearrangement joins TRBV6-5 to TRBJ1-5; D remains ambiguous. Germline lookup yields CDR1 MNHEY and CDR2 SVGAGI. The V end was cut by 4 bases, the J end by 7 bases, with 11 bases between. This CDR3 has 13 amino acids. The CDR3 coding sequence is TGTGCCAGCAGTTTGTCAGAGACGCAGCCCCAGCATTTT. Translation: CASSLSETQPQHF.

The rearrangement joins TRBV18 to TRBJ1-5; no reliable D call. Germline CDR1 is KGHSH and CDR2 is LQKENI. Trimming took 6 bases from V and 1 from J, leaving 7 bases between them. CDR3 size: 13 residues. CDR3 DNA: TGTGCCAGCTCCTCCGGGAGCAATCAGCCCCAGCATTTT. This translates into CASSSGSNQPQHF.

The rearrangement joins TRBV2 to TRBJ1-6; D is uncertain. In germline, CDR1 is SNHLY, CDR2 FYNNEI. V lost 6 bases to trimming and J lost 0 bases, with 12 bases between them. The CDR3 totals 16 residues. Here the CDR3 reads CASRKTASSYNSPLHF. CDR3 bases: TGTGCCAGCAGGAAAACGGCGAGCTCCTATAATTCACCCCTCCACTTT. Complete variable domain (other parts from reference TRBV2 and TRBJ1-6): EPEVTQTPSHQVTQMGQEVILRCVPISNHLYFYWYRQILGQKVEFLVSFYNNEISEKSEIFDDQFSVERPDGSNFTLKIRSTKLEDSAMYFCASRKTASSYNSPLHFGNGTRLTVT.

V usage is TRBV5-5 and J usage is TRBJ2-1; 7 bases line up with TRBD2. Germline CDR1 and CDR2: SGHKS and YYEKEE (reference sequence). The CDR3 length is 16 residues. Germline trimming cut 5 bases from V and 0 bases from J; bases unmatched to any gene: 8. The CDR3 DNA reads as TGTGCCAGCAGGTTCGGGCGGGGGAGCTCCTACAATGAGCAGTTCTTC. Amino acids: CASRFGRGSSYNEQFF.

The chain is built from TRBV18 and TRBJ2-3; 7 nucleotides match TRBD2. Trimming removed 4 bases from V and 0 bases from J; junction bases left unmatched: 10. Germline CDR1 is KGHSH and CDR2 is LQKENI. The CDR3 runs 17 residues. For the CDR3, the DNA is TGTGCCAGCTCACTTGACCTGGCTAGCGGTAGCACAGATACGCAGTATTTT. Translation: CASSLDLASGSTDTQYF.

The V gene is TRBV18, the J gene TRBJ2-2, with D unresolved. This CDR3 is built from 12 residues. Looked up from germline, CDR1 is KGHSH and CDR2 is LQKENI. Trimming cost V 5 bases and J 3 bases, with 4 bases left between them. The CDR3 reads CASSSYTGELFF. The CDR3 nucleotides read TGTGCCAGCTCATCCTACACCGGGGAGCTGTTTTTT.

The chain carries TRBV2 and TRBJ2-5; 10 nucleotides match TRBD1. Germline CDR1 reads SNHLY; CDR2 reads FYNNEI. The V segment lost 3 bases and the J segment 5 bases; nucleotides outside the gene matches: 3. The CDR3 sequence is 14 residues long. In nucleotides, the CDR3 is TGTGCCAGCAGTGAGACAGGGGGCGCGGAGACCCAGTACTTC. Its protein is CASSETGGAETQYF.

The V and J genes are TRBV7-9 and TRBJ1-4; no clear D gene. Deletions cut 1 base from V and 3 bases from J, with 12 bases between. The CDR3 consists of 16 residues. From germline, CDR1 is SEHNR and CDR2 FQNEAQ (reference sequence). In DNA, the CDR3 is TGTGCCAGCAGCTTAGATGGCAGACGGGCTAATGAAAAACTGTTTTTT. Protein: CASSLDGRRANEKLFF.

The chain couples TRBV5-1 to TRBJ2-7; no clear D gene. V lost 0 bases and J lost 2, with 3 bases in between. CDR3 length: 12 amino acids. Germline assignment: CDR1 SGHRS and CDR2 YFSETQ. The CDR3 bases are TGCGCCAGCAGCTTGGAAGCCTACGAGCAGTACTTC. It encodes CASSLEAYEQYF.

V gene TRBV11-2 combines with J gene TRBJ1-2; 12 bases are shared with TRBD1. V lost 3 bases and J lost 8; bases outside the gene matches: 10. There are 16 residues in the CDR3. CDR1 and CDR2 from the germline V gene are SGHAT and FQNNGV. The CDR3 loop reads CASSFAPGQGAGGYTF. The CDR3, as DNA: TGTGCCAGCAGCTTCGCCCCGGGACAGGGGGCCGGGGGCTACACCTTC.

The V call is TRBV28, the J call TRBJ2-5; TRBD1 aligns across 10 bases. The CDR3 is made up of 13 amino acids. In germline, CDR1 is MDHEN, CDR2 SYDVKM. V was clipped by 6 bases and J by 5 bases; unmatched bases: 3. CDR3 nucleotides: TGTGCCAGCAGAAGGGACAGGGGTGAGACCCAGTACTTC. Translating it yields CASRRDRGETQYF.

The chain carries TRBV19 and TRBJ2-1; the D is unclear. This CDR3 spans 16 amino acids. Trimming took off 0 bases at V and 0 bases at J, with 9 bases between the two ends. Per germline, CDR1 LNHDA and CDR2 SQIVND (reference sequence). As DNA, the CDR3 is TGTGCCAGTAGTATAGAAAACGGAATCTCCTACAATGAGCAGTTCTTC. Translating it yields CASSIENGISYNEQFF.

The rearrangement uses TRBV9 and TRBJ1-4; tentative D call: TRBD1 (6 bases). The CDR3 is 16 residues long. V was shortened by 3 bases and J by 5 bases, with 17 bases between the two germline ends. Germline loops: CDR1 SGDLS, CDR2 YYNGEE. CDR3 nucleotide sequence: TGTGCCAGCAGCGGTCGGGGGGCCAGAGAAAATGAAAAACTGTTTTTT. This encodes CASSGRGARENEKLFF.